The 32 T cell receptor beta chains below were found in one sample sequenced in a study of long-term antiretroviral therapy in people with HIV. An immunoSEQ assay, version v3.0, was performed at survey level. Profiling relied on immunoSEQ multiplex PCR, and the TCRdb table lists in-frame clones only, not all of them. The table records roughly 28,000 clones, around 95% of them present only once. The material sequenced was unsorted PBMCs, taken 5.3 years after starting antiretroviral therapy. These TCRs come from a man younger than 40 with HIV.

The rearrangement links TRBV5-1 to TRBJ2-2; TRBD2 aligns across 7 bases. V shed 4 bases, J shed 3 bases, and the junction held 6 bases outside the gene matches. The germline V gene encodes CDR1 SGHRS and CDR2 YFSETQ. There are 15 residues in the CDR3. The CDR3 region is CASSGGSLDTGELFF. Here the CDR3 DNA reads TGCGCCAGCAGCGGCGGGAGCTTGGACACCGGGGAGCTGTTTTTT. Based on the CDR3 plus reference TRBV5-1 and TRBJ2-2, the full variable domain is KAGVTQTPRYLIKTRGQQVTLSCSPISGHRSVSWYQQTPGQGLQFLFEYFSETQRNKGNFPGRFSGRQFSNSRSEMNVSTLELGDSALYLCASSGGSLDTGELFFGEGSRLTVL.

The chain employs TRBV5-1 and TRBJ2-7; D unresolved. The CDR3 totals 12 residues. CDR1 SGHRS and CDR2 YFSETQ come from the germline V gene. The V and J ends lost 4 bases and 5 bases respectively, with 10 bases between them. CDR3 nucleotides: TGCGCCAGCAGCCTCGAAACCCACGAGCAGTACTTC. Translating gives CASSLETHEQYF. Variable domain in full (rest from reference TRBV5-1 and TRBJ2-7): KAGVTQTPRYLIKTRGQQVTLSCSPISGHRSVSWYQQTPGQGLQFLFEYFSETQRNKGNFPGRFSGRQFSNSRSEMNVSTLELGDSALYLCASSLETHEQYFGPGTRLTVT.

The chain uses TRBV11-2 and TRBJ2-1; TRBD2 matches 7 bases. The CDR3 runs 19 residues. Germline V CDR1 and CDR2: SGHAT, FQNNGV. V trimming: 1 base; J trimming: 2 bases; junction bases outside the gene matches: 14. The CDR3 protein is CASSLGPLGRGGAYNEQFF. The CDR3 nucleotides read TGTGCCAGCAGCTTAGGCCCCCTAGGACGCGGGGGAGCCTACAATGAGCAGTTCTTC. The complete variable domain, with remaining parts taken from reference TRBV11-2 and TRBJ2-1, reads EAGVAQSPRYKIIEKRQSVAFWCNPISGHATLYWYQQILGQGPKLLIQFQNNGVVDDSQLPKDRFSAERLKGVDSTLKIQPAKLEDSAVYLCASSLGPLGRGGAYNEQFFGPGTRLTVL.

The chain couples TRBV30 to TRBJ2-7; TRBD1 aligns across 8 bases. Germline assignment: CDR1 GTSNPN and CDR2 SVGIG (reference sequence). The length of the CDR3 is 14 residues. V lost 4 bases to trimming and J lost 1 base; unmatched junction nucleotides: 6. The DNA for the CDR3 is TGTGCCTGGATTCACGGACAGGGTTCCTACGAGCAGTACTTC. This encodes CAWIHGQGSYEQYF. Combining the CDR3 with reference TRBV30 and TRBJ2-7 gives the whole variable domain SQTIHQWPATLVQPVGSPLSLECTVEGTSNPNLYWYRQAAGRGLQLLFYSVGIGQISSEVPQNLSASRPQDRQFILSSKKLLLSDSGFYLCAWIHGQGSYEQYFGPGTRLTVT.

This chain connects TRBV19 to TRBJ2-7, with D unclear. V was trimmed by 1 base and J by 2 bases, leaving 9 bases between them. Germline values: CDR1 LNHDA, CDR2 SQIVND (reference sequence). The CDR3 totals 14 residues. CDR3 DNA sequence: TGTGCCAGTAGTATAGGAGGCGCAACCTACGAGCAGTACTTC. Residues: CASSIGGATYEQYF.

J is TRBJ2-5 and V is TRBV11-2, with TRBD2 identical over 7 bases. Germline CDR1 is SGHAT and CDR2 is FQNNGV. CDR3 length: 17 amino acids. Trimming took 1 base from V and 3 from J; bases not matched to a gene: 11. CDR3 DNA sequence: TGTGCCAGCAGCTTAGGGAACACTGGGGGGAGGGAAGAGACCCAGTACTTC. Translation gives CASSLGNTGGREETQYF.

The CDR3 sequence: CASSGRGHEQYF. In DNA form, the CDR3 reads TGTGCCAGCAGTGGCAGGGGCCACGAGCAGTACTTC. The chain couples TRBV27 to TRBJ2-7; maybe TRBD1 (6 bases). Germline CDR1 and CDR2: MNHEY and SMNVEV (reference sequence). The CDR3 extends over 12 amino acids. Deletions cut 5 bases from V and 5 bases from J, with 10 bases between.

The CDR3 sequence is CASSLEPGLPSTDTQYF. In nucleotides, the CDR3 is TGCGCCAGCAGCTTGGAGCCGGGACTTCCGAGCACAGATACGCAGTATTTT. The V gene is TRBV5-1, the J gene TRBJ2-3, with D possibly matching TRBD2 (6 bases). The germline V gene encodes CDR1 SGHRS and CDR2 YFSETQ. CDR3 size: 17 residues. Deletions cut 0 bases from V and 0 bases from J, with 14 bases between.

The J gene is TRBJ1-1, the V gene TRBV2; the D is unclear. V lost 7 bases and J lost 0, with 9 bases in between. This CDR3 has 13 amino acids. CDR1 and CDR2 (germline): SNHLY, FYNNEI. CDR3 sequence: CASTTTLNTEAFF. The CDR3 DNA sequence: TGTGCCAGCACTACCACACTGAACACTGAAGCTTTCTTT.

The rearrangement uses TRBV2 and TRBJ2-7; D is perhaps TRBD1 or TRBD2 (6 bases each). V lost 10 bases, J lost 1 base, and 11 bases lay in between. Per the germline V gene, CDR1 is SNHLY and CDR2 is FYNNEI. The CDR3 sequence is 12 residues long. DNA of the CDR3: TGTGCCAACGGGGGCCTTTCCTACGAGCAGTACTTC. It is translated as CANGGLSYEQYF.

The sample holds one count of this clone. J is TRBJ2-7 and V is TRBV27; D is ambiguous. The V end was cut by 5 bases, the J end by 3 bases, with 14 bases between. Per germline, CDR1 MNHEY and CDR2 SMNVEV (reference sequence). The CDR3 is made up of 14 amino acids. The CDR3 DNA follows: TGTGCCAGCAGTCCCACTCCAGCAGGCTACGAGCAGTACTTC. This codes for CASSPTPAGYEQYF.

This sequence joins TRBV6-6 and TRBJ2-1; D is unclear. V lost 6 bases to trimming and J lost 4 bases, with 10 bases between them. CDR1 is MNHNY and CDR2 is SVGAGI in the germline V gene (reference sequence). The CDR3 sequence is 13 residues long. The CDR3 DNA reads TGTGCCAGCAGCCCTGACCAGTACAATGAGCAGTTCTTC. This codes for CASSPDQYNEQFF.

This sequence joins TRBV18 and TRBJ1-1; TRBD1 matches 7 bases. Germline V gene lookup returns CDR1 KGHSH and CDR2 LQKENI. CDR3 length: 12 amino acids. V was pared by 3 bases and J by 6 bases, with 1 base of the junction left unmatched. CDR3 amino acids: CASSPTGSEAFF. CDR3 DNA sequence: TGTGCCAGCTCACCGACAGGGTCTGAAGCTTTCTTT.

The chain links TRBV7-3 to TRBJ2-1, with 13 bases lining up with TRBD2. The ends lost 3 bases at V and 2 bases at J; junction bases unmatched: 1. The CDR3 runs to 16 residues. Germline-derived CDR1 and CDR2 are SGHTA and FQGTGA. For the CDR3, the DNA is TGTGCCAGCAGCTTTGGACTAGCGGGAGCCTACAATGAGCAGTTCTTC. Its protein product is CASSFGLAGAYNEQFF.

V and J are TRBV19 and TRBJ2-7, with D possibly being TRBD2 (6 bases). The CDR3 is 13 amino acids. The germline V and J ends were trimmed by 8 bases and 2 bases, with 13 bases remaining between them. Germline V gene sequence: CDR1 LNHDA, CDR2 SQIVND (reference sequence). CDR3 nucleotides: TGTGCCAGTGGTGGGACTTCGACCTACGAGCAGTACTTC. This codes for CASGGTSTYEQYF.

This rearrangement joins TRBV18 to TRBJ2-7, with D perhaps matching TRBD1 (6 bases). V lost 0 bases, J lost 3 bases, and 6 bases lay in between. The CDR3 has 13 residues. Germline-derived CDR1 and CDR2 are KGHSH and LQKENI. The CDR3 sequence: CASSPPDSYEQYF. The CDR3 nucleotides read TGTGCCAGCTCACCACCGGACAGCTACGAGCAGTACTTC. The full variable domain, in which reference TRBV18 and TRBJ2-7 provide the parts outside the CDR3, is NAGVMQNPRHLVRRRGQEARLRCSPMKGHSHVYWYRQLPEEGLKFMVYLQKENIIDESGMPKERFSAEFPKEGPSILRIQQVVRGDSAAYFCASSPPDSYEQYFGPGTRLTVT.

The rearrangement links TRBV5-1 to TRBJ2-2; no clear D gene. The CDR3 extends over 12 amino acids. CDR1 is SGHRS and CDR2 is YFSETQ in the germline V gene. The germline V and J ends were trimmed by 2 bases and 4 bases, with 3 bases remaining between them. The CDR3 region has the DNA TGCGCCAGCAGCTTCCCCACCGGGGAGCTGTTTTTT. Protein product: CASSFPTGELFF.

This clone was detected once. This chain connects TRBV4-2 to TRBJ1-5, with 8 nucleotides matching TRBD1. Per germline, CDR1 LGHNA and CDR2 YNFKEQ. After removal of 5 bases from V and 3 bases from J, the junction contained 9 bases not matched to a gene. The CDR3 totals 16 residues. CDR3 in DNA: TGTGCCAGCAGCAACCAGGGGGCCTCCCTCAATCAGCCCCAGCATTTT. Encoded protein: CASSNQGASLNQPQHF.

This clone was seen a single time. This chain links TRBV19 with TRBJ1-5; 9 nucleotides line up with TRBD1. The germline gives CDR1 LNHDA, CDR2 SQIVND (reference sequence). The ends lost 3 bases at V and 8 bases at J; junction bases unmatched: 8. The CDR3 spans 15 residues. CDR3 sequence (DNA): TGTGCCAGTAGTATGTCCCGGACAGGGGTCGAGCCCCAGCATTTT. It translates to CASSMSRTGVEPQHF. The full variable domain, completed using reference TRBV19 and TRBJ1-5, is DGGITQSPKYLFRKEGQNVTLSCEQNLNHDAMYWYRQDPGQGLRLIYYSQIVNDFQKGDIAEGYSVSREKKESFPLTVTSAQKNPTAFYLCASSMSRTGVEPQHFGDGTRLSIL.

The chain joins TRBV7-8 to TRBJ2-3, with unresolved D. The V end was cut by 5 bases, the J end by 1 base, with 13 bases between. Germline CDR1 and CDR2: SGHVS and FQNEAQ. The CDR3 totals 15 residues. The CDR3 is CASSPTRDRTDTQYF. The CDR3 DNA is TGTGCCAGCAGCCCTACCAGAGACCGCACAGATACGCAGTATTTT.

The gene calls are TRBV7-8 and TRBJ1-3; D perhaps matches TRBD1 (5 bases). The ends were cut back, 1 base at V and 7 bases at J, with 14 bases in the middle. The CDR3 is 15 amino acids. Germline CDR1 reads SGHVS; CDR2 reads FQNEAQ. The CDR3 DNA sequence: TGTGCCAGCAGCTTAGGGGGACGTGTCATGAACACCATATATTTT. Its protein is CASSLGGRVMNTIYF.

J is TRBJ2-5 and V is TRBV9; 9 bases are a match to TRBD2. The CDR3 is 15 residues long. Germline V gene lookup returns CDR1 SGDLS and CDR2 YYNGEE. J lost 5 bases, V lost 3 bases, and 8 bases had no gene match. In DNA, the CDR3 is TGTGCCAGCAGCGCAATAGCGGGGGTCGGGGAGACCCAGTACTTC. The encoded protein is CASSAIAGVGETQYF.

This clone was detected only once. The chain uses TRBV5-4 and TRBJ1-1, with D perhaps TRBD1 (5 bases). This CDR3 comprises 15 residues. V was clipped by 4 bases and J by 2 bases, with 15 bases between them. Germline CDR1 reads SGHNT; CDR2 reads YYREEE (reference sequence). The CDR3 protein is CASSGTGTSNTEAFF. CDR3 coding DNA: TGTGCCAGCAGCGGGACCGGGACGTCTAACACTGAAGCTTTCTTT.

The chain uses TRBV18 and TRBJ2-7, with 7 bases matching TRBD1. Germline CDR1 reads KGHSH; CDR2 reads LQKENI. Trimming removed 3 bases from V and 1 base from J; junction bases left unmatched: 3. The CDR3 loop spans 14 amino acids. CDR3 residues: CASSPGTASYEQYF. In DNA form, the CDR3 reads TGTGCCAGCTCACCCGGGACAGCATCCTACGAGCAGTACTTC.

The genes are TRBV25-1 and TRBJ2-5; the match to TRBD2 covers 10 bases. The CDR3 length is 14 residues. V gave up 4 bases and J gave up 6 bases; unmatched junction bases: 5. The germline CDR1 and CDR2 sequences are MGHDK and SYGVNS. The CDR3 DNA reads TGTGCCAGCAGTGTGGGGACTAGCGCTAAGACCCAGTACTTC. It yields the protein CASSVGTSAKTQYF. Drawing the rest from reference TRBV25-1 and TRBJ2-5, the complete variable domain is EADIYQTPRYLVIGTGKKITLECSQTMGHDKMYWYQQDPGMELHLIHYSYGVNSTEKGDLSSESTVSRIRTEHFPLTLESARPSHTSQYLCASSVGTSAKTQYFGPGTRLLVL.

The chain uses TRBV19 and TRBJ1-3; 8 positions agree with TRBD1. Germline V gene sequence: CDR1 LNHDA, CDR2 SQIVND (reference sequence). J lost 4 bases, V lost 6 bases, and 8 bases had no gene match. CDR3 length: 15 amino acids. In DNA form, the CDR3 reads TGTGCCAGTAGAGTGCAGGGGGCTTCAGGAAACACCATATATTTT. Amino acids: CASRVQGASGNTIYF.

The J gene is TRBJ2-5, the V gene TRBV10-1; TRBD2 agrees at 7 bases. This CDR3 is built from 18 residues. Trimming cost V 0 bases and J 1 base; bases outside gene matches: 11. Germline V CDR1 and CDR2: WNHNN, SYGVQD (reference sequence). The CDR3 region has the DNA TGCGCCAGCAGTGAGTCGCCAGGTTCGCTAGCGGCCCAAGAGACCCAGTACTTC. It is translated as CASSESPGSLAAQETQYF.

The rearrangement joins TRBV28 to TRBJ2-7; D perhaps matches TRBD1 (6 bases). Trimming cost V 6 bases and J 4 bases, with 10 bases left between them. Germline lookup yields CDR1 MDHEN and CDR2 SYDVKM. The CDR3 has 12 amino acids. The chain's CDR3 is CASRDTGYEQYF. As DNA, the CDR3 is TGTGCCAGCAGAGACACAGGGTACGAGCAGTACTTC.

The CDR3 loop reads CASTPAQVYEQYF. For the CDR3, the DNA is TGTGCCAGCACTCCCGCACAGGTCTACGAGCAGTACTTC. This chain connects TRBV6-5 to TRBJ2-7; perhaps TRBD1 as D (5 bases). The V and J ends lost 7 bases and 3 bases respectively, with 13 bases between them. Germline V gives CDR1 MNHEY, CDR2 SVGAGI. This CDR3 region has 13 residues.

The rearrangement links TRBV4-2 to TRBJ2-7; 10 bases are shared with TRBD2. This CDR3 contains 13 residues. The ends lost 4 bases at V and 4 bases at J; junction bases unmatched: 1. Germline V lookup: CDR1 LGHNA, CDR2 YNFKEQ. The CDR3 loop reads CASSRTSGYEQYF. The CDR3 bases are TGTGCCAGCAGCCGGACTAGCGGTTACGAGCAGTACTTC.

The gene calls are TRBV7-9 and TRBJ1-5; D remains unclear. Trimming took off 6 bases at V and 2 bases at J, with 17 bases between the two ends. In germline, CDR1 is SEHNR, CDR2 FQNEAQ (reference sequence). The CDR3 is 16 amino acids. CDR3 protein: CASSGDGEDGNQPQHF. The CDR3 nucleotides are TGTGCCAGCAGTGGTGATGGGGAAGATGGCAATCAGCCCCAGCATTTT.

This chain connects TRBV7-9 to TRBJ2-5; the D is unclear. Germline CDR1 reads SEHNR; CDR2 reads FQNEAQ (reference sequence). The V gene lost 5 bases and the J gene lost 5 bases, with 15 bases spanning the gap. The CDR3 covers 14 residues. CDR3 DNA: TGTGCCAGCAGCCCCACTGGGGTGGGTGAGACCCAGTACTTC. It specifies CASSPTGVGETQYF. The whole variable domain, remainder taken from reference TRBV7-9 and TRBJ2-5, is DTGVSQNPRHKITKRGQNVTFRCDPISEHNRLYWYRQTLGQGPEFLTYFQNEAQLEKSRLLSDRFSAERPKGSFSTLEIQRTEQGDSAMYLCASSPTGVGETQYFGPGTRLLVL.